This TCR beta chain originates from a study of a mutant IDH1 vaccine in newly diagnosed glioma. Study-wide context: Initiation of the vaccine course occurred 4-6 weeks after radiotherapy alone, or alongside temozolomide cycles. Earlier treatment was radiotherapy, temozolomide, or both, with most getting both.

The V end was cut by 0 bases, the J end by 8 bases, with 12 bases between. The CDR3 runs to 14 residues. The germline V gene encodes CDR1 SGHRS and CDR2 YFSETQ. Time point of the sample: week 35, safety follow-up. Doses comprised 300 ug of mutant IDH1 20-mer peptide each, plus topical imiquimod. Donor tumors were new WHO grade 3 or 4 IDH1-mutant, ATRX-lost astrocytomas. Sequencing used immunoSEQ multiplex PCR; TCRdb keeps in-frame clones, though not all of them. The sample yields tens of thousands of clones, 65% to 75% seen once. To note about this clone: Its target is unknown.

V usage is TRBV5-1 and J usage is TRBJ2-1, with D perhaps given as TRBD1 or TRBD2 (5 bases each). The source of this sequence is a man in his forties or fifties with glioma. Sequenced material: PBMCs, taken from a glioma patient whose treatment included an IDH1 peptide vaccine. The CDR3 nucleotides are TGCGCCAGCAGCTTGGATGGACGAGGGGATGAGCAGTTCTTC. Translated, it gives CASSLDGRGDEQFF.